Sequencing of this T cell receptor beta chain was carried out in a study of blood T cells in healthy people across ages. Whole-study context: Capture via template switching afforded approximately one barcoded beta molecule per two T cells.

This clonotype was seen a handful of times. Its antigen is not known. A second PCR, run for 7 to 11 cycles, used a sample-barcoded 5' primer plus a J-beta primer mix. TCRdb re-called the 5' RACE reads with MiXCR, one entry per CDR3 protein. The data contain about 930,000 distinct CDR3 sequences, under 35% of them seen just once; the ten biggest clones take up roughly 10%. Study-wide results and limits: Total diversity from one million sequenced T cells was likely underestimated.

The germline CDR1 and CDR2 sequences are PRHDT and FYEKMQ (reference sequence). V dropped 5 bases and J dropped 1; count of bases not matched to a gene: 5. This CDR3 region has 16 residues. This sample was shared with a second study, whose subject was T cells of mothers and their children. This second report adds: Six children, together with their three healthy Caucasian mothers, made up the donors. Second-round PCR products received sample barcodes and 2-4 random nucleotides from the M1S primer.

Sequences were obtained from blood. This clonotype was sampled from a woman aged 40 to 50 in good health. The chain employs TRBV13 and TRBJ2-1; TRBD2 aligns across 10 bases. CDR3 DNA sequence: TGTGCCAGCAGCCCCCGACTAGCGGGTTCCTACAATGAGCAGTTCTTC. Translated, it gives CASSPRLAGSYNEQFF.